What follows are 25 T cell receptor beta chains derived from one specimen sequenced in a study of beta chain features in type 1 diabetes. Every isolated RNA sample was fully reverse transcribed, so sequencing captured expressed TCRB transcripts. TCRdb's copy holds only in-frame clones and misses some; the assay was immunoSEQ multiplex PCR. Of under 900,000 clones detected, roughly 16% appear once; the ten largest clones hold 0.02% to 0.025%. The sequenced sample consisted of naive CD4+ T cells from blood. The source is a young woman in good health.

In this sample, this clone turned up a few times. The CDR3 DNA follows: TGTGCCAGCTCACCTAGGGTTCTGGCTGAAGCTTTCTTT. Its protein product is CASSPRVLAEAFF. The chain is built from TRBV18 and TRBJ1-1; the D is unclear. Germline loops: CDR1 KGHSH, CDR2 LQKENI. Trimming took 3 bases from V and 6 from J, leaving 11 bases between them. This CDR3 comprises 13 residues.

The genes are TRBV5-6 and TRBJ1-1; the D is unclear. V was trimmed by 0 bases and J by 6 bases, leaving 18 bases between them. The germline CDR1 and CDR2 sequences are SGHDT and YYEEEE. This CDR3 contains 16 residues. The CDR3 nucleotides are TGTGCCAGCAGCTTGGCCCCTTTTGGGGTTGTTTCTGAAGCTTTCTTT. Residues: CASSLAPFGVVSEAFF.

The CDR3 is CATSRDLGRVLFF. The CDR3 DNA reads as TGTGCCACCAGCAGAGACCTCGGCAGGGTACTGTTTTTT. This chain links TRBV15 with TRBJ1-4; possible D gene TRBD1, 5 bases. The germline V gene has CDR1 LNHNV and CDR2 YYDKDF (reference sequence). The CDR3 loop spans 13 amino acids. Between the trimmed V and J ends, which lost 0 bases and 13 bases, there was a span of 12 bases.

This rearrangement joins TRBV14 to TRBJ2-1; 11 bases fit TRBD2. From germline, CDR1 is SGHDN and CDR2 FVKESK. This CDR3 is 17 amino acids long. The J segment lost 5 bases and the V segment lost 3 bases, leaving 9 bases of the junction unmatched. This CDR3 is CASSQWVGTSGNNEQFF. CDR3 nucleotide sequence: TGTGCCAGCAGCCAGTGGGTCGGGACTAGCGGCAACAATGAGCAGTTCTTC.

The V and J genes are TRBV11-2 and TRBJ2-6, with TRBD1 identical over 8 bases. In germline, CDR1 is SGHAT, CDR2 FQNNGV. This CDR3 is 18 amino acids long. Germline trimming cut 5 bases from V and 0 bases from J; bases unmatched to any gene: 9. The CDR3 spells CASSPRDRSFSGANVLTF. The CDR3 DNA sequence: TGTGCCAGCAGCCCCCGGGACAGGTCCTTCTCTGGGGCCAACGTCCTGACTTTC.

The chain is built from TRBV27 and TRBJ1-1, with TRBD1 matching 10 bases. Germline loops: CDR1 MNHEY, CDR2 SMNVEV (reference sequence). The CDR3 has 16 amino acids. V gave up 5 bases and J gave up 0 bases; unmatched junction bases: 6. The DNA for the CDR3 is TGTGCCAGCAGTCGGGACAGGGGCGGGATGAACACTGAAGCTTTCTTT. It codes for CASSRDRGGMNTEAFF.

A few counts support this clone. The V and J genes are TRBV7-9 and TRBJ1-2; D remains unclear. The CDR3 runs 13 residues. Germline V lookup: CDR1 SEHNR, CDR2 FQNEAQ (reference sequence). The V gene lost 3 bases and the J gene lost 2 bases, with 7 bases spanning the gap. The CDR3 DNA is TGTGCCAGCAGCTTGGAACTGAACTATGGCTACACCTTC. This codes for CASSLELNYGYTF.

The sample holds a few counts of this clone. The genes are TRBV28 and TRBJ1-4; TRBD1 might be the D (6 bases). Germline-derived CDR1 and CDR2 are MDHEN and SYDVKM. Trimming removed 6 bases from V and 0 bases from J, with 23 bases in between. This CDR3 region has 19 residues. CDR3 DNA sequence: TGTGCCAGCAGAGCGACCCGGGACAAACGATACTCAACTAATGAAAAACTGTTTTTT. It encodes CASRATRDKRYSTNEKLFF.

This clone was seen only a few times. This chain joins TRBV7-8 and TRBJ2-1, with 7 bases matching TRBD2. Germline V gives CDR1 SGHVS, CDR2 FQNEAQ. V was pared by 2 bases and J by 9 bases, with 7 bases of the junction left unmatched. The CDR3 runs 14 residues. CDR3 amino acids: CASSLNGRYGEQFF. In DNA form, the CDR3 reads TGTGCCAGCAGCTTAAACGGGAGGTATGGTGAGCAGTTCTTC. Using reference TRBV7-8 and TRBJ2-1 for the parts outside the CDR3, the full variable domain is GAGVSQSPRYKVAKRGQDVALRCDPISGHVSLFWYQQALGQGPEFLTYFQNEAQLDKSGLPSDRFFAERPEGSVSTLKIQRTQQEDSAVYLCASSLNGRYGEQFFGPGTRLTVL.

This clone was counted only a few times. The genes are TRBV2 and TRBJ2-7; 9 bases map to TRBD1. The CDR3 spans 14 residues. Germline V lookup: CDR1 SNHLY, CDR2 FYNNEI. V lost 7 bases, J lost 5 bases, and 9 bases stayed unmatched. The CDR3 DNA sequence: TGTGCCAGCACCTACCGGGACAGGGCCCACGAGCAGTACTTC. Translating gives CASTYRDRAHEQYF.

This clone showed up just a few times. This chain links TRBV19 with TRBJ2-7, with 7 nucleotides matching TRBD1. CDR3 length: 15 residues. Germline loops: CDR1 LNHDA, CDR2 SQIVND (reference sequence). V lost 5 bases to trimming and J lost 3 bases; unmatched junction nucleotides: 10. As DNA, the CDR3 is TGTGCCAGTAGTTCAACCGGGACAGCTAACTACGAGCAGTACTTC. It specifies CASSSTGTANYEQYF.

The chain is built from TRBV7-2 and TRBJ1-5, with D hard to call. Germline CDR1 and CDR2: SGHTA and FQGNSA. V dropped 11 bases and J dropped 4 bases, with 18 bases sitting between them. The CDR3 length is 14 residues. For the CDR3, the DNA is TGTGCCTGCCGCGCGCGGGCGCCGAATCAGCCCCAGCATTTT. Its translation is CACRARAPNQPQHF.

This clone appeared a single time. The gene calls are TRBV7-3 and TRBJ2-5; tentative D call: TRBD1 (5 bases). Trimming removed 2 bases at V and 5 bases at J, with 18 bases between. The CDR3 runs 16 residues. Germline values: CDR1 SGHTA, CDR2 FQGTGA. For the CDR3, the DNA is TGTGCCAGCAGCTTAGGCGGACATTTAACCGATGAGACCCAGTACTTC. This sequence encodes CASSLGGHLTDETQYF.

The chain uses TRBV21-1 and TRBJ2-3; the table gives TRBD1 as D, unverified against the DNA. TRBV21-1 is assigned pseudogene status. The CDR3 extends over 17 amino acids. CDR3 amino acids: CASSGRPGEGGTDTQYF. CDR3 DNA sequence: TGTGCCAGCAGCGGCCGACCAGGGGAAGGGGGCACAGATACGCAGTATTTT.

This sequence joins TRBV6-1 and TRBJ2-2; 10 bases align to TRBD1. CDR1 is MNHNS and CDR2 is SASEGT in the germline V gene. J was trimmed by 4 bases and V by 0 bases; bases with no gene match: 2. The CDR3 spans 16 residues. DNA for the CDR3: TGTGCCAGCAGTGAAGCCCGGACAGGGGGCACCGGGGAGCTGTTTTTT. Encoded protein: CASSEARTGGTGELFF.

This clone occurred many times. The chain recombines TRBV10-3 with TRBJ2-1; 7 bases match TRBD2. The CDR3 consists of 14 residues. Germline trimming cut 4 bases from V and 6 bases from J; bases unmatched to any gene: 6. Per germline, CDR1 ENHRY and CDR2 SYGVKD. CDR3 sequence: CAISGLERGNEQFF. The CDR3 region has the DNA TGTGCCATCAGTGGACTCGAGCGGGGCAATGAGCAGTTCTTC.

The genes are TRBV11-2 and TRBJ2-3; no firm D call. Trimming pared 5 bases from V and 2 bases from J, leaving 14 bases between. CDR1 is SGHAT, CDR2 FQNNGV, per germline. The CDR3 consists of 15 residues. The CDR3 protein is CASSPRSSFTDTQYF. The CDR3 DNA reads TGTGCCAGCAGCCCCAGATCCTCATTCACAGATACGCAGTATTTT. Complete variable domain (other parts from reference TRBV11-2 and TRBJ2-3): EAGVAQSPRYKIIEKRQSVAFWCNPISGHATLYWYQQILGQGPKLLIQFQNNGVVDDSQLPKDRFSAERLKGVDSTLKIQPAKLEDSAVYLCASSPRSSFTDTQYFGPGTRLTVL.

This clone was counted between two and nine times. The CDR3 DNA reads as TGCGCCAGCAGCTTCCGGGACTTCGACACCGGGGAGCTGTTTTTT. It translates to CASSFRDFDTGELFF. The rearrangement uses TRBV4-3 and TRBJ2-2; TRBD2 might be the D (6 bases). Germline-derived CDR1 and CDR2 are LGHNA and YSLEER. The CDR3 covers 15 residues. Deletions cut 5 bases from V and 3 bases from J, with 13 bases between.

This clone was seen a few times. This chain joins TRBV27 and TRBJ1-4; 9 nucleotides match TRBD1. Germline values: CDR1 MNHEY, CDR2 SMNVEV (reference sequence). V lost 4 bases to trimming and J lost 0 bases; unmatched junction nucleotides: 15. The CDR3 sequence is 20 residues long. The CDR3 nucleotides are TGTGCCAGCAGTTCTCTCAAGACAGGGGGAAGATCCCCAACTAATGAAAAACTGTTTTTT. This gives the protein CASSSLKTGGRSPTNEKLFF.

This clone was seen only once. This sequence joins TRBV20-1 and TRBJ2-5; D not certain. Germline CDR1 reads DFQATT; CDR2 reads SNEGSKA (reference sequence). CDR3 length equals 10 residues. In nucleotides, the CDR3 is TGCAGCGGGCAGGAAGAGACCCAGTACTTC. It yields the protein CSGQEETQYF.

This clone was seen a handful of times. This chain connects TRBV11-2 to TRBJ1-1; D uncertain. This CDR3 is 13 amino acids long. Trimming left V 9 bases short and J 0 bases short, with 11 bases between. From germline, CDR1 is SGHAT and CDR2 FQNNGV. This CDR3 reads CASMREMNTEAFF. DNA of the CDR3: TGTGCCAGTATGAGGGAGATGAACACTGAAGCTTTCTTT.

A single count supports this clone. A read error may account for a junction end that differs from germline. Other nucleotide sequences from this sample produce the same CDR3. V is TRBV19 and J is TRBJ1-1; D not certain. From germline, CDR1 is LNHDA and CDR2 SQIVND (reference sequence). The CDR3 extends over 11 amino acids. The CDR3 protein is CASSRNTEAFF. CDR3 coding DNA: TGTGCCAGTAGCAGGAACACTGAAGCCTTCTTT.

This chain connects TRBV9 to TRBJ2-1; the D gene is possibly TRBD2 (5 bases). Germline V gives CDR1 SGDLS, CDR2 YYNGEE. V was trimmed by 0 bases and J by 7 bases, leaving 11 bases between them. The CDR3 runs to 14 residues. Here the CDR3 DNA reads TGTGCCAGCAGCGTAGTCTCTAGCTCGAATGAGCAGTTCTTC. Translating gives CASSVVSSSNEQFF.

Only a few counts were recorded for this clone. This chain uses TRBV28 with TRBJ2-7; 12 nucleotides match TRBD1. V lost 4 bases to trimming and J lost 6 bases; unmatched junction nucleotides: 7. Germline V gene sequence: CDR1 MDHEN, CDR2 SYDVKM. The CDR3 covers 15 residues. The CDR3 DNA reads TGTGCCAGCAGTTCTTATGGGACAGGGGGCTCCGAGCAGTACTTC. Protein sequence: CASSSYGTGGSEQYF.

This chain joins TRBV6-1 and TRBJ1-3; maybe TRBD1 (5 bases). CDR3 length: 14 amino acids. The V gene's germline CDR1 is MNHNS and CDR2 SASEGT. The V end lost 10 bases, the J end lost 4 bases, and 17 bases lay between the germline ends. The CDR3 loop reads CATGTYLSGNTIYF. The CDR3 DNA is TGTGCCACCGGGACGTATCTCTCCGGAAACACCATATATTTT.